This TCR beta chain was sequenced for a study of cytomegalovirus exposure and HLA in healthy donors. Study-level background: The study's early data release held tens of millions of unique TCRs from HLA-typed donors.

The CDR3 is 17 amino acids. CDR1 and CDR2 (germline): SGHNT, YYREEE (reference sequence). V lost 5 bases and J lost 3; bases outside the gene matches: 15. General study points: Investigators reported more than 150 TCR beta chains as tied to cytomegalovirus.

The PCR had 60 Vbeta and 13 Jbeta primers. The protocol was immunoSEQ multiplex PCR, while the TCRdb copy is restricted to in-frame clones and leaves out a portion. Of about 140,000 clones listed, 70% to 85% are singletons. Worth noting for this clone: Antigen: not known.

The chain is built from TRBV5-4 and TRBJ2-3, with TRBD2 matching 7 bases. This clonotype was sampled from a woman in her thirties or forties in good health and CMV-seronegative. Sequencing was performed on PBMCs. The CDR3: CASRVGGRAGETDTQYF. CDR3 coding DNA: TGTGCCAGCAGGGTCGGCGGACGCGCGGGAGAGACAGATACGCAGTATTTT.